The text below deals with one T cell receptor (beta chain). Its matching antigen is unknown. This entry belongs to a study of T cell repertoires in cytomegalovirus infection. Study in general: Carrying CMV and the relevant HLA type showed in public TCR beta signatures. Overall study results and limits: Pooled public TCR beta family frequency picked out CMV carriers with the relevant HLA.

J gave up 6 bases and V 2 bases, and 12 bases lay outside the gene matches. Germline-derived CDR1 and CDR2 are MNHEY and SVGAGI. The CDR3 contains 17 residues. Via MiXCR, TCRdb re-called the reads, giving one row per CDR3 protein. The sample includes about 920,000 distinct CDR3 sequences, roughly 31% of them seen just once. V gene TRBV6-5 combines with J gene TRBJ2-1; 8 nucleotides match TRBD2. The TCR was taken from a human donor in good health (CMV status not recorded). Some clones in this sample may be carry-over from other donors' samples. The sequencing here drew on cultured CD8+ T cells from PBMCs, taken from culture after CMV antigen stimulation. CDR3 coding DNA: TGTGCCAGCAGTTACCCCACTCCAGCGGGGGTGGTCAATGAGCAGTTCTTC. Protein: CASSYPTPAGVVNEQFF.